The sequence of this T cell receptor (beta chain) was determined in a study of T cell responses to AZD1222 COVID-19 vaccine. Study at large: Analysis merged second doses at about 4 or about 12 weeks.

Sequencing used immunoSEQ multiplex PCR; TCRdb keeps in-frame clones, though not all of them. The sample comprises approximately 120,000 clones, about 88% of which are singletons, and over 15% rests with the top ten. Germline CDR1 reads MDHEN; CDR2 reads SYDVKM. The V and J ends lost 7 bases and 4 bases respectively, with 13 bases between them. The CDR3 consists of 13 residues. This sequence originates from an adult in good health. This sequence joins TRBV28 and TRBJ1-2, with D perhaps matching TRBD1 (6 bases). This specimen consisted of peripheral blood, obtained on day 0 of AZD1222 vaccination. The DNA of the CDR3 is TGTGCCAGCATCCCGACAGGCCCCTATGGCTACACCTTC. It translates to CASIPTGPYGYTF.